This entry lists 26 T cell receptor beta chains sequenced from one sample in a study of blood T cell repertoires in COVID-19. Sequenced by immunoSEQ multiplex PCR; TCRdb stores in-frame clones only, minus some. The table has nearly 80,000 clones, about 83% seen once. Sequenced input: peripheral blood. These receptor sequences come from a woman older than 75 with active or convalescent COVID-19.

V and J are TRBV7-2 and TRBJ2-7, with D possibly being TRBD2 (5 bases). CDR1 is SGHTA and CDR2 is FQGNSA in the germline V gene. The CDR3 is 13 amino acids. V was pared by 5 bases and J by 2 bases, with 10 bases between. CDR3 in amino acids: CASSSSGAYEQYF. Here the CDR3 DNA reads TGTGCCAGCAGCAGCAGCGGTGCCTACGAGCAGTACTTC.

This clone was detected a few times. The CDR3 DNA is TGTGCCAGCAGTAGTTTGAGAGGGCCTCAGCCCCAGCATTTT. Its protein product is CASSSLRGPQPQHF. This chain uses TRBV28 with TRBJ1-5; D uncertain. This CDR3 contains 14 residues. The ends were cut back, 5 bases at V and 6 bases at J, with 14 bases in the middle. Germline CDR1 is MDHEN and CDR2 is SYDVKM.

V and J are TRBV30 and TRBJ1-2; 9 nucleotides align to TRBD1. The CDR3 spans 17 residues. Germline CDR1 GTSNPN, CDR2 SVGIG (reference sequence). The junction had 15 bases not matched to a gene; V was cut back by 5 bases and J by 2 bases. Written as DNA, the CDR3 is TGTGCCTGGGTCCGGTCCGGGACAGGGTTAGCAAACTATGGCTACACCTTC. Its translation: CAWVRSGTGLANYGYTF.

The V call is TRBV7-2, the J call TRBJ2-5, with D perhaps TRBD2 (6 bases). Germline CDR1 and CDR2: SGHTA and FQGNSA. Trimming stripped 3 bases from V and 4 bases from J, with 12 bases between. The CDR3 is 14 amino acids. The CDR3 spells CASSFRRDRETQYF. CDR3 DNA: TGTGCCAGCAGCTTCAGGCGGGATAGAGAGACCCAGTACTTC.

This clone has only one observation. This chain uses TRBV7-6 with TRBJ2-7; TRBD1 matches 9 bases. CDR3 length: 15 amino acids. J gave up 2 bases and V 2 bases, and 4 bases lay outside the gene matches. Germline V gene data show CDR1 as SGHVS and CDR2 as FNYEAQ. As DNA, the CDR3 is TGTGCCAGCAGCTTAATACAGGGGGCGACCTACGAGCAGTACTTC. Translating it yields CASSLIQGATYEQYF.

This chain links TRBV5-6 with TRBJ1-4, with 7 bases fitting TRBD1. The trim removed 3 bases at V and 2 bases at J, leaving 10 bases unmatched. The CDR3 extends over 17 amino acids. The V gene's germline CDR1 is SGHDT and CDR2 YYEEEE. As DNA, the CDR3 is TGTGCCAGCAGCTACACCACAGGGGCCGCGACTAATGAAAAACTGTTTTTT. Its protein is CASSYTTGAATNEKLFF. The variable domain in full, completed from reference TRBV5-6 and TRBJ1-4, reads DAGVTQSPTHLIKTRGQQVTLRCSPKSGHDTVSWYQQALGQGPQFIFQYYEEEERQRGNFPDRFSGHQFPNYSSELNVNALLLGDSALYLCASSYTTGAATNEKLFFGSGTQLSVL.

The rearrangement uses TRBV27 and TRBJ2-7; TRBD1 aligns across 10 bases. The germline V gene encodes CDR1 MNHEY and CDR2 SMNVEV (reference sequence). The J segment lost 7 bases and the V segment lost 6 bases, leaving 6 bases of the junction unmatched. This CDR3 contains 13 residues. CDR3 in DNA: TGTGCCAGCAGGAGACAGGGGGCGCTTGAGCAGTACTTC. The encoded protein is CASRRQGALEQYF.

The chain joins TRBV7-9 to TRBJ1-5; D uncertain. The CDR3 runs to 14 residues. V was trimmed by 1 base and J by 3 bases, leaving 7 bases between them. Germline-derived CDR1 and CDR2 are SEHNR and FQNEAQ (reference sequence). Here the CDR3 reads CASSLDGNNQPQHF. The CDR3 bases are TGTGCCAGCAGCTTAGACGGGAACAATCAGCCCCAGCATTTT.

CDR3 coding DNA: TGTGCCAGCTCACTGGGACAGAGAAGGAACACTGAAGCTTTCTTT. Amino acid sequence: CASSLGQRRNTEAFF. The genes are TRBV18 and TRBJ1-1, with 7 bases lining up with TRBD1. The trim removed 4 bases at V and 1 base at J, leaving 6 bases unmatched. Germline V gene sequence: CDR1 KGHSH, CDR2 LQKENI. There are 15 residues in the CDR3. The full variable domain, with the rest looked up from reference TRBV18 and TRBJ1-1, is NAGVMQNPRHLVRRRGQEARLRCSPMKGHSHVYWYRQLPEEGLKFMVYLQKENIIDESGMPKERFSAEFPKEGPSILRIQQVVRGDSAAYFCASSLGQRRNTEAFFGQGTRLTVV.

This rearrangement joins TRBV18 to TRBJ2-5; weak D call: TRBD1 (6 bases). The CDR3 totals 14 residues. The germline V and J ends were trimmed by 4 bases and 2 bases, with 11 bases remaining between them. The V gene's germline CDR1 is KGHSH and CDR2 LQKENI. The CDR3 nucleotides read TGTGCCAGCTCACGCGGACAGTTACAAGAGACCCAGTACTTC. It codes for CASSRGQLQETQYF.

This clone occurred a few times. V is TRBV6-2 or TRBV6-3 and J is TRBJ1-5; no definite D call. Germline V lookup: CDR1 MNHEY, CDR2 SVGEGT. This CDR3 has 14 amino acids. V was pared by 3 bases and J by 7 bases, with 13 bases between. DNA of the CDR3: TGTGCCAGCAGTTATGCCCTTAGTGTACAGCCCCAGCATTTT. It yields the protein CASSYALSVQPQHF.

This clone came up a few times. This sequence joins TRBV6-5 and TRBJ1-1; 7 nucleotides match TRBD1. V shed 0 bases and J 2 bases; nucleotides not matched to a gene: 3. This CDR3 has 15 residues. CDR1 and CDR2 (germline): MNHEY, SVGAGI. CDR3: CASSYSGTDNTEAFF. In DNA form, the CDR3 reads TGTGCCAGCAGTTACTCCGGGACAGACAACACTGAAGCTTTCTTT.

The rearrangement links TRBV4-1 to TRBJ1-3; no definite D call. The V gene lost 4 bases and the J gene lost 0 bases, with 10 bases spanning the gap. The CDR3 sequence is 15 residues long. CDR1 and CDR2 (germline): MGHRA, YSYEKL. The CDR3 protein is CASSPLADSGNTIYF. CDR3 nucleotides: TGCGCCAGCAGCCCGTTGGCGGACTCTGGAAACACCATATATTTT.

J is TRBJ1-5 and V is TRBV5-1, with 7 positions matching TRBD1. The CDR3 has 16 residues. CDR1 and CDR2 from the germline V gene are SGHRS and YFSETQ. Losses at the gene ends were 2 bases for V and 4 bases for J; bases not matched to a gene: 9. CDR3 amino acids: CASSFGPGGSNQPQHF. CDR3 coding DNA: TGCGCCAGCAGCTTCGGCCCAGGGGGATCGAATCAGCCCCAGCATTTT.

This clone appeared a few times. The chain is built from TRBV5-3 and TRBJ1-2; possible D gene TRBD1, 5 bases. TRBV5-3 is flagged as an ORF with uncertain function. The V end lost 2 bases, the J end lost 3 bases, and 8 bases lay between the germline ends. This CDR3 spans 13 amino acids. Here the CDR3 reads CARSFGADYGYTF. The CDR3 DNA reads TGTGCCAGAAGCTTTGGGGCCGACTATGGCTACACCTTC.

The gene calls are TRBV7-9 and TRBJ2-7, with D uncertain. The CDR3 extends over 14 amino acids. Trimming removed 5 bases from V and 6 bases from J, with 17 bases in between. Looked up from germline, CDR1 is SEHNR and CDR2 is FQNEAQ (reference sequence). The CDR3 nucleotides read TGTGCCAGCAGCCTCCGTTTAGCTGTCGCCGAGCAGTACTTC. Translation gives CASSLRLAVAEQYF.

This chain connects TRBV28 to TRBJ2-1; 10 nucleotides align to TRBD2. The CDR3 sequence is 14 residues long. V dropped 8 bases and J dropped 7; count of bases not matched to a gene: 8. Germline lookup yields CDR1 MDHEN and CDR2 SYDVKM. The CDR3 loop reads CASLLSGRGNEQFF. CDR3 sequence (DNA): TGTGCCAGCCTACTAAGCGGGAGGGGGAATGAGCAGTTCTTC. Full variable domain (remainder filled in from reference TRBV28 and TRBJ2-1): DVKVTQSSRYLVKRTGEKVFLECVQDMDHENMFWYRQDPGLGLRLIYFSYDVKMKEKGDIPEGYSVSREKKERFSLILESASTNQTSMYLCASLLSGRGNEQFFGPGTRLTVL.

V and J are TRBV18 and TRBJ1-5; 8 nucleotides line up with TRBD1. This CDR3 comprises 14 residues. Per the germline V gene, CDR1 is KGHSH and CDR2 is LQKENI. The V and J ends lost 2 bases and 5 bases, in that order; junction bases with no gene match: 2. CDR3 nucleotide sequence: TGTGCCAGCTCACCATCGACAGGGGATCAGCCCCAGCATTTT. Its protein product is CASSPSTGDQPQHF.

The V call is TRBV5-1, the J call TRBJ1-2; 10 nucleotides match TRBD1. The V gene's germline CDR1 is SGHRS and CDR2 YFSETQ. The length of the CDR3 is 14 residues. V lost 4 bases and J lost 6; bases outside the gene matches: 6. The CDR3, as DNA: TGCGCCAGCAGCCCCCTGACAGGGGGCGATGGCTACACCTTC. This codes for CASSPLTGGDGYTF.

The V and J genes are TRBV10-3 and TRBJ2-7, with a tentative D call TRBD1 (5 bases). The ends were cut back, 8 bases at V and 7 bases at J, with 18 bases in the middle. From germline, CDR1 is ENHRY and CDR2 SYGVKD. The CDR3 runs to 13 residues. As DNA, the CDR3 is TGTGCCATCTCCTTTCACAGGTCGCGGGAGCAGTACTTC. Translation: CAISFHRSREQYF.

This chain links TRBV5-5 with TRBJ2-7, with TRBD1 matching 8 bases. CDR3 size: 13 residues. The V gene's germline CDR1 is SGHKS and CDR2 YYEKEE (reference sequence). V dropped 3 bases and J dropped 3; count of bases not matched to a gene: 2. Here the CDR3 reads CASSYGQGYEQYF. The CDR3 DNA follows: TGTGCCAGCAGCTATGGACAGGGCTACGAGCAGTACTTC.

V gene TRBV28 combines with J gene TRBJ1-2; D gene ambiguous. Looked up from germline, CDR1 is MDHEN and CDR2 is SYDVKM. The CDR3 consists of 13 residues. V was cut by 4 bases and J by 5 bases, with 11 bases left in between. The CDR3 DNA is TGTGCCAGCAGTTCTCCAGGCCTGTATGGCTACACCTTC. It encodes CASSSPGLYGYTF.

The genes are TRBV2 and TRBJ2-5; maybe TRBD2 (6 bases). The CDR3 loop spans 12 amino acids. Deletions cut 3 bases from V and 7 bases from J, with 9 bases between. Germline loops: CDR1 SNHLY, CDR2 FYNNEI. The CDR3 nucleotides read TGTGCCAGCAGTGACCTCGGGGGGACCCAGTACTTC. It specifies CASSDLGGTQYF.

The CDR3: CASSQRQGALYGYTF. The CDR3, as DNA: TGTGCCAGCAGCCAGAGACAGGGGGCCCTTTATGGCTACACCTTC. The chain is built from TRBV7-2 and TRBJ1-2; TRBD1 matches at 10 bases. The V and J ends lost 5 bases and 5 bases, in that order; junction bases with no gene match: 8. Looked up from germline, CDR1 is SGHTA and CDR2 is FQGNSA. The CDR3 is 15 residues long.

The chain joins TRBV3-1 (or the pseudogene TRBV3-2) to TRBJ2-7, with D tentatively TRBD1 (5 bases). There are 15 residues in the CDR3. V dropped 7 bases and J dropped 3 bases, with 19 bases sitting between them. Germline V gene lookup returns CDR1 LGHDT and CDR2 YNNKEL (reference sequence). CDR3 DNA: TGTGCCAGCACCTCCAGGTACGGCAGGGACTACGAGCAGTACTTC. It encodes CASTSRYGRDYEQYF.

The chain links TRBV5-1 to TRBJ2-3; 8 bases line up with TRBD2. Germline trimming cut 0 bases from V and 5 bases from J; bases unmatched to any gene: 5. CDR1 and CDR2 (germline): SGHRS, YFSETQ. This CDR3 spans 15 amino acids. The CDR3 sequence is CASSLEAGALDTQYF. CDR3 bases: TGCGCCAGCAGCTTGGAAGCGGGGGCCTTAGATACGCAGTATTTT.